The rows below give T cell receptor beta chains drawn from one sample of a study of response to subunit inactivated influenza vaccine. TCRdb re-called the RT-PCR reads through MiXCR, storing one row per CDR3 protein. This table has around 200,000 distinct CDR3 sequences, 13% to 15% appearing once. The sequencing here drew on CD8+ T cells sorted from PBMCs, taken roughly 5 days after vaccination. The receptors shown here come from a man aged 50 to 59 who received an inactivated influenza vaccine. Both conserved end residues are part of each CDR3. The order of the fields is clone size, D gene, V gene, J gene, CDR3 DNA, CDR3 protein. The D gene is left open where the match is weak. Expanded clones get a size class; other rows say once, few or many, or leave the size out.

few,.,TRBV5-1,TRBJ2-5,TGCGCCAGCAGCTTGAGGGGCGCCTGGGAGACCCAGTACTTC,CASSLRGAWETQYF
few,.,TRBV6-5,TRBJ1-1,TGTGCCAGCAGTTACTCGGTTAGGATCGCTGAAGCTTTCTTT,CASSYSVRIAEAFF
few,.,TRBV11-2,TRBJ2-3,TGTGCCAGCAGCTTAGCGGGGGCGCAGTATTTT,CASSLAGAQYF
.,TRBD1,TRBV10-3,TRBJ2-7,TGTGCCATCAGTACCGGACAGGGCGACGAGCAGTACTTC,CAISTGQGDEQYF
many,TRBD2,TRBV5-1,TRBJ2-1,TGCGCCAGCAGTTTAGCGGGAGGGGTCTCCTACAATGAGCAGTTCTTC,CASSLAGGVSYNEQFF
.,TRBD2,TRBV4-2,TRBJ2-3,TGTGCCAGCAGCCAAGAGGGACTAGCTGGTAGCTCAGATACGCAGTATTTT,CASSQEGLAGSSDTQYF
.,TRBD2,TRBV10-3,TRBJ2-2,TGTGCCATCAGTGGTTACCTTAGCGGGAGGTCGAACACCGGGGAGCTGTTTTTT,CAISGYLSGRSNTGELFF
many,.,TRBV28,TRBJ2-7,TGTGCCAGCAGTACATCTTACGGCCCCCGGACTGACGAGCAGTACTTC,CASSTSYGPRTDEQYF
few,.,TRBV5-8,TRBJ2-1,TGTGCCAGCAGCTTGGCTGCGCGAAACTACAATGAGCAGTTCTTC,CASSLAARNYNEQFF
.,TRBD1,TRBV7-2,TRBJ2-7,TGTGCCAGCAGCTTGACAGGGGTTGCCTCCTACGAGCAGTACTTC,CASSLTGVASYEQYF
.,TRBD2,TRBV2,TRBJ2-2,TGTGCCAGCAGTCCGACTAGCGGGAGAGGTACCGGGGAGCTGTTTTTT,CASSPTSGRGTGELFF
.,.,TRBV2,TRBJ2-2,TGTGCCAGCAGTGTTAAGGGCACCGGGGAGCTGTTTTTT,CASSVKGTGELFF
many,TRBD2,TRBV11-2,TRBJ2-5,TGTGCCAGCAGCTGGACTAGCGGGTACCAAGAGACCCAGTACTTC,CASSWTSGYQETQYF
.,.,TRBV9,TRBJ2-1,TGTGCCAGCAGCGCCGCGTTGAGCGATGAGCAGTTCTTC,CASSAALSDEQFF
few,.,TRBV12-3/TRBV12-4,TRBJ2-3,TGTGCCAGCACCCAGTACACAGATACGCAGTATTTT,CASTQYTDTQYF
.,.,TRBV27,TRBJ1-2,TGTGCCAGCAGTTTAAACAGGGCCTCTAACTATGGCTACACCTTC,CASSLNRASNYGYTF
few,.,TRBV7-2,TRBJ2-3,TGTGCCAGCACCACTGGATACAGGGACACAGATACGCAGTATTTT,CASTTGYRDTDTQYF
.,.,TRBV7-9,TRBJ2-7,TGTGCCAGCAGCCCCAGGCAGTCCAGCGAGCAGTACTTC,CASSPRQSSEQYF
once,.,TRBV4-3,TRBJ2-3,TGCGCCAGCAGCCCCATGAGGGGCAGGGTGTTTACAGATACGCAGTATTTT,CASSPMRGRVFTDTQYF
.,.,TRBV5-6,TRBJ2-5,TGTGCCAGCAGCTCTAGCGCCCAAGAGACCCAGTACTTC,CASSSSAQETQYF
few,TRBD1,TRBV29-1,TRBJ2-4,TGCAGCGTTGAAGTCGGGACAGGCAGTGGAAACATTCAGTACTTC,CSVEVGTGSGNIQYF
.,TRBD2,TRBV7-9,TRBJ2-5,TGTGCCAGCAGCTTACTCTCGGCTAGCGGGACCCAAGAGACCCAGTACTTC,CASSLLSASGTQETQYF
.,.,TRBV7-2,TRBJ2-2,TGTGCCAGCAGCACGCCTGCGGCGGAACCGAACACCGGGGAGCTGTTTTTT,CASSTPAAEPNTGELFF
.,TRBD1,TRBV20-1,TRBJ2-7,TGCAGTGCTAGAGATATTGGCCAGGGGGCCTACGAGCAGTACTTC,CSARDIGQGAYEQYF
few,TRBD2,TRBV9,TRBJ2-7,TGTGCCAGCAGCGTAGCTGCGGGAGTAGCCTACGAGCAGTACTTC,CASSVAAGVAYEQYF
many,TRBD1,TRBV12-3/TRBV12-4,TRBJ1-5,TGTGCCAGCAGCCTGGACAGGGTTCGGTCTCAGCCCCAGCATTTT,CASSLDRVRSQPQHF
few,.,TRBV12-3/TRBV12-4,TRBJ2-2,TGTGCCAGCAGTTTGAGATACCCCGGGGAGCTGTTTTTT,CASSLRYPGELFF
.,TRBD2,TRBV29-1,TRBJ2-1,TGCAGCGTTGAAGCGGCTAGCGGGCTTGCCGATGAGCAGTTCTTC,CSVEAASGLADEQFF
.,.,TRBV12-3/TRBV12-4,TRBJ1-2,TGTGCCAGCAGTTCCGATAGCTATGGCTACACCTTC,CASSSDSYGYTF
many,TRBD2,TRBV24-1,TRBJ2-1,TGTGCCACCAGCGTGACTAGCGGGCGGGACAATGAGCAGTTCTTC,CATSVTSGRDNEQFF
.,.,TRBV27,TRBJ2-1,TGTGCCAGCAGCCCGGGACTTTTTCCCAATGAGCAGTTCTTC,CASSPGLFPNEQFF
.,.,TRBV4-3,TRBJ1-4,TGCGCCAGCAGCTCTCACACCGGAAGGGGCCTGTTTTTT,CASSSHTGRGLFF
few,TRBD1,TRBV19,TRBJ2-1,TGTGCCAGTAGTATGGGACAGGGGATAAATGAGCAGTTCTTC,CASSMGQGINEQFF
.,.,TRBV6-5,TRBJ2-5,TGTGCCAGCAGTTACTCGATATCCAGGGGGGGCCAAGAGACCCAGTACTTC,CASSYSISRGGQETQYF
few,.,TRBV4-1,TRBJ1-4,TGCGCCAGCAGCCAGGGTCTAGTTAATGAAAAACTGTTTTTT,CASSQGLVNEKLFF
few,TRBD1,TRBV7-9,TRBJ1-1,TGTGCCAGCAGCTTATGGGACAGGGGGAGCACTGAAGCTTTCTTT,CASSLWDRGSTEAFF
few,.,TRBV29-1,TRBJ2-1,TGCAGCGTTGAAGATCGTAGGGGAGAAAATGAGCAGTTCTTC,CSVEDRRGENEQFF
.,.,TRBV5-4,TRBJ2-7,TGTGCCAGCAGCTCTGAATTTCGCGAGCAGTACTTC,CASSSEFREQYF
many,TRBD2,TRBV10-3,TRBJ2-7,TGTGCCATCAGTGACTGGGGACTAGCGGCGCAATACGAGCAGTACTTC,CAISDWGLAAQYEQYF
many,.,TRBV25-1,TRBJ2-1,TGTGCCAGCAGTGTCTCCTACAATGAGCAGTTCTTC,CASSVSYNEQFF
.,.,TRBV12-2,TRBJ2-1,TGTGCAGGTCGCTTAAACCCTAGCGACCTACACAATGAGCAGTTCTTC,CAGRLNPSDLHNEQFF
.,.,TRBV6-5,TRBJ2-1,TGTGCCAGCAGTTACGGGCCTGGGGGGTTCAATGAGCAGTTCTTC,CASSYGPGGFNEQFF
.,.,TRBV28,TRBJ2-1,TGTGCCAGCAGCCTGGGCAGGGTGACTTACAATGAGCAGTTCTTC,CASSLGRVTYNEQFF